The 6 T cell receptor beta chains below all came from one sample that was sequenced in a study of cytomegalovirus exposure and HLA in healthy donors. Only in-frame clones appear in the TCRdb table, and some are missing; sequencing was by immunoSEQ multiplex PCR. Altogether about 70,000 clones are present, about 92% being singletons, with the ten largest covering about 5%. The sequenced material came from PBMCs. These receptors were obtained from a man between 18 and 35 years old in good health and CMV-seropositive.

This chain joins TRBV7-2 and TRBJ2-3; tentative D call: TRBD2 (5 bases). Per germline, CDR1 SGHTA and CDR2 FQGNSA. The ends were cut back, 1 base at V and 0 bases at J, with 11 bases in the middle. The CDR3 is 16 amino acids. As DNA, the CDR3 is TGTGCCAGCAGCTTAGGAGTTCGGGGTAGCACAGATACGCAGTATTTT. Residues: CASSLGVRGSTDTQYF.

V gene TRBV7-3 combines with J gene TRBJ2-1; 10 nucleotides match TRBD2. With 7 bases clipped from V and 5 bases from J, the junction kept 5 bases outside the gene matches. In germline, CDR1 is SGHTA, CDR2 FQGTGA. CDR3 length: 14 amino acids. CDR3 amino acids: CASILAGHHNEQFF. The CDR3 coding sequence is TGTGCCAGCATACTAGCGGGACACCACAATGAGCAGTTCTTC.

The rearrangement uses TRBV11-2 and TRBJ2-3, with unresolved D. Between the trimmed V and J ends, which lost 0 bases and 7 bases, there was a span of 8 bases. The germline CDR1 and CDR2 sequences are SGHAT and FQNNGV. CDR3 size: 13 residues. The CDR3 bases are TGTGCCAGCAGCTTAGAGGCTCTGAATACGCAGTATTTT. Translation: CASSLEALNTQYF. Complete variable domain (other parts from reference TRBV11-2 and TRBJ2-3): EAGVAQSPRYKIIEKRQSVAFWCNPISGHATLYWYQQILGQGPKLLIQFQNNGVVDDSQLPKDRFSAERLKGVDSTLKIQPAKLEDSAVYLCASSLEALNTQYFGPGTRLTVL.

The V and J genes are TRBV28 and TRBJ2-5; 7 nucleotides match TRBD2. There are 16 residues in the CDR3. V lost 1 base to trimming and J lost 5 bases; unmatched junction nucleotides: 10. Germline CDR1 and CDR2: MDHEN and SYDVKM. CDR3 region: CASSLSYRGRSETQYF. CDR3 DNA sequence: TGTGCCAGCAGTTTATCGTACCGCGGGAGATCGGAGACCCAGTACTTC.

The rearrangement uses TRBV6-1 and TRBJ2-1; weak D call: TRBD2 (5 bases). The CDR3 length is 15 residues. Germline values: CDR1 MNHNS, CDR2 SASEGT. Trimming removed 1 base at V and 2 bases at J, with 9 bases between. Written as DNA, the CDR3 is TGTGCCAGCAGTGAAGAGGACTCGGCCTACAATGAGCAGTTCTTC. It yields the protein CASSEEDSAYNEQFF.

A single count supports this clone. V is TRBV7-8 and J is TRBJ2-2, with 16 bases aligning to TRBD2. V shed 5 bases, J shed 0 bases, and the junction held 3 bases outside the gene matches. CDR1 and CDR2 from the germline V gene are SGHVS and FQNEAQ. The CDR3 is made up of 18 amino acids. CDR3 coding DNA: TGTGCCAGCAGCCCGGGACTAGCGGGAGGGGCGAACACCGGGGAGCTGTTTTTT. Its protein is CASSPGLAGGANTGELFF.